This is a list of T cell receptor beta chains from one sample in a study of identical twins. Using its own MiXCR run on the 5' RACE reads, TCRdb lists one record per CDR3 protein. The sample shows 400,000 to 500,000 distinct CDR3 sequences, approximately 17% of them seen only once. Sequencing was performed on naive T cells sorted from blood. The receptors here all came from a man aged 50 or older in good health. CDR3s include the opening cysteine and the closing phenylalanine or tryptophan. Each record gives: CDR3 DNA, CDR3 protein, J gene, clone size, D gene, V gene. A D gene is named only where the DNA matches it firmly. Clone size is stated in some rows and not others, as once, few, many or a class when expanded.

cdr3_nt: TGCGCCAGCAGTCGGGACAGGGGGCGATTCAGTGAAGCTTTCTTT
cdr3_aa: CASSRDRGRFSEAFF
j_call: TRBJ1-1
clone_size: few
d_call: TRBD1
v_call: TRBV10-2

cdr3_nt: TGTGCCAGCAGTTTTAGGGGGTTTTCAAACTCCTACAATGAGCAGTTCTTC
cdr3_aa: CASSFRGFSNSYNEQFF
j_call: TRBJ2-1
clone_size: many
d_call: NA
v_call: TRBV12-3/TRBV12-4

cdr3_nt: TGCAGTGCCCAAGGGGTAGCGGGATCGATAGATACGCAGTATTTT
cdr3_aa: CSAQGVAGSIDTQYF
j_call: TRBJ2-3
clone_size: many
d_call: TRBD2
v_call: TRBV20-1

cdr3_nt: TGTGCCAGCAGTCTAGCCGGGACTACACGAGGCCAGTACTTC
cdr3_aa: CASSLAGTTRGQYF
j_call: TRBJ2-5
clone_size: few
d_call: TRBD2
v_call: TRBV28

cdr3_nt: TGCAGCGTGGGGGACAGAGCCAAAAACATTCAGTACTTC
cdr3_aa: CSVGDRAKNIQYF
j_call: TRBJ2-4
clone_size: NA
d_call: TRBD1
v_call: TRBV29-1

cdr3_nt: TGTGCCAGCAGTGTAGCAGCCTCCCTACACTCTTTCTTT
cdr3_aa: CASSVAASLHSFF
j_call: TRBJ1-1
clone_size: NA
d_call: NA
v_call: TRBV6-1

cdr3_nt: TGTGCCAGCAGTTTCAGCGGGCCCCAAGAGACCCAGTACTTC
cdr3_aa: CASSFSGPQETQYF
j_call: TRBJ2-5
clone_size: few
d_call: NA
v_call: TRBV12-3/TRBV12-4

cdr3_nt: TGTGCCAGCAGTTACAGGGCTAGCGGAGGGTATGAGCAGTTCTTC
cdr3_aa: CASSYRASGGYEQFF
j_call: TRBJ2-1
clone_size: NA
d_call: TRBD2
v_call: TRBV6-2/TRBV6-3

cdr3_nt: TGTGCCAGCAGTTTGGGTAGTTGGGATCAGCCCCAGCATTTT
cdr3_aa: CASSLGSWDQPQHF
j_call: TRBJ1-5
clone_size: NA
d_call: NA
v_call: TRBV12-3/TRBV12-4

cdr3_nt: TGTGCCAGCAGTTTACGTTACAGGGGGCGCGGGGAGACCCAGTACTTC
cdr3_aa: CASSLRYRGRGETQYF
j_call: TRBJ2-5
clone_size: NA
d_call: TRBD1
v_call: TRBV27

cdr3_nt: TGTGCCACCAGCAGAGATCGGGAGAACACCGGGGAGCTGTTTTTT
cdr3_aa: CATSRDRENTGELFF
j_call: TRBJ2-2
clone_size: NA
d_call: NA
v_call: TRBV15

cdr3_nt: TGTGCCAGCAGCGTAGTGTCGGGGCAGCCCGACGAGCAGTACTTC
cdr3_aa: CASSVVSGQPDEQYF
j_call: TRBJ2-7
clone_size: many
d_call: NA
v_call: TRBV9

cdr3_nt: TGCAGTGTTGGGACAGGGCGAGAGACCCAGTACTTC
cdr3_aa: CSVGTGRETQYF
j_call: TRBJ2-5
clone_size: few
d_call: TRBD1
v_call: TRBV20-1

cdr3_nt: TGTGCCAGCAGTCGTACGACAGGGTACGAGCAGTACTTC
cdr3_aa: CASSRTTGYEQYF
j_call: TRBJ2-7
clone_size: many
d_call: TRBD1
v_call: TRBV6-6

cdr3_nt: TGTGCCAGCAGTTCCCTTACTAGCGGGAGTCAGTTCTTC
cdr3_aa: CASSSLTSGSQFF
j_call: TRBJ2-1
clone_size: few
d_call: TRBD2
v_call: TRBV28

cdr3_nt: TGCGCCAGCAGCTTCACTATCCTTGCTGAAGCTTTCTTT
cdr3_aa: CASSFTILAEAFF
j_call: TRBJ1-1
clone_size: many
d_call: NA
v_call: TRBV5-1

cdr3_nt: TGCAGCGTTGGGGGACCATGGGACACTGAAGCTTTCTTT
cdr3_aa: CSVGGPWDTEAFF
j_call: TRBJ1-1
clone_size: few
d_call: NA
v_call: TRBV29-1

cdr3_nt: TGTGCCAGCCGCAGGAGGGGGCTGAACACCGGGGAGCTGTTTTTT
cdr3_aa: CASRRRGLNTGELFF
j_call: TRBJ2-2
clone_size: NA
d_call: NA
v_call: TRBV5-6

cdr3_nt: TGTGCCAGCAGTTTCGGGACCGAGACAGGGAAAGTTGGAGAGCAGTACTTC
cdr3_aa: CASSFGTETGKVGEQYF
j_call: TRBJ2-7
clone_size: many
d_call: TRBD1
v_call: TRBV12-3/TRBV12-4

cdr3_nt: TGTGCCACCAGTGATCCCGGGATATCCTACAATGAGCAGTTCTTC
cdr3_aa: CATSDPGISYNEQFF
j_call: TRBJ2-1
clone_size: few
d_call: NA
v_call: TRBV24-1

cdr3_nt: TGCAGTGCTGCCAGGACAGCTAAAGAGACCCAGTACTTC
cdr3_aa: CSAARTAKETQYF
j_call: TRBJ2-5
clone_size: NA
d_call: NA
v_call: TRBV20-1

cdr3_nt: TGTGCCAGCAGATCCGGACAGGCGGGCTATGGCTACACCTTC
cdr3_aa: CASRSGQAGYGYTF
j_call: TRBJ1-2
clone_size: many
d_call: TRBD1
v_call: TRBV28

cdr3_nt: TGCAGGGGGGGGCGGGTTAGCACAGATACGCAGTATTTT
cdr3_aa: CRGGRVSTDTQYF
j_call: TRBJ2-3
clone_size: few
d_call: NA
v_call: TRBV20-1

cdr3_nt: TGCAGCGCAGGACAGACGAACACCGGGGAGCTGTTTTTT
cdr3_aa: CSAGQTNTGELFF
j_call: TRBJ2-2
clone_size: many
d_call: NA
v_call: TRBV29-1

cdr3_nt: TGCAGTGCTAGCGTGGGGGGGGTTAGGGAGACCCAGTACTTC
cdr3_aa: CSASVGGVRETQYF
j_call: TRBJ2-5
clone_size: few
d_call: TRBD2
v_call: TRBV20-1

cdr3_nt: TGTGCCATCAGTGAGGCGGGCGATCAGCCCCAGCATTTT
cdr3_aa: CAISEAGDQPQHF
j_call: TRBJ1-5
clone_size: few
d_call: NA
v_call: TRBV10-3

cdr3_nt: TGTGCCAGCAGTTTTGGGGGGCCCCAGCATTTT
cdr3_aa: CASSFGGPQHF
j_call: TRBJ1-5
clone_size: many
d_call: NA
v_call: TRBV12-3/TRBV12-4